A selection of T cell receptor beta chains follows, all from one sample in a study of shared clonotypes between healthy human individuals. Clones were read by immunoSEQ multiplex PCR, and TCRdb kept only the in-frame ones, dropping some. This table has some 1,900,000 clones, about 95% appearing once. The sequenced sample consisted of naive CD8+ T cells sorted from blood. The receptors stem from a man younger than 35 in good health. The CDR3 runs from the conserved cysteine through the conserved F or W. The order of the fields is V gene, J gene, CDR3 protein.

V: TRBV5-1; J: TRBJ2-7; CDR3: CASSLEAASYEQYF
V: TRBV7-3; J: TRBJ1-1; CDR3: CASSAGGGSTEAFF
V: TRBV5-6; J: TRBJ2-1; CDR3: CASSSRGYEQFF
V: TRBV19; J: TRBJ1-5; CDR3: CASSIRDYYQPQHF
V: TRBV27; J: TRBJ2-1; CDR3: CASSLIGPSSYNEQFF
V: TRBV29-1; J: TRBJ2-2; CDR3: CSVESASGIFTGELFF
V: TRBV7-9; J: TRBJ2-5; CDR3: CASSSPQGSQETQYF
V: TRBV9; J: TRBJ2-7; CDR3: CASSVNRDSYSYEQYF
V: TRBV2; J: TRBJ2-5; CDR3: CASIHLPWGLETQYF
V: TRBV5-1; J: TRBJ2-1; CDR3: CASSLVQGLYNEQFF
V: TRBV29-1; J: TRBJ2-1; CDR3: CSFEQGTDEQFF
V: TRBV28; J: TRBJ2-3; CDR3: CASSRTAPDTQYF
V: TRBV9; J: TRBJ2-5; CDR3: CASSVEGQETQYF
V: TRBV10-1; J: TRBJ2-7; CDR3: CASSEHPQGVEQYF
V: TRBV27; J: TRBJ2-3; CDR3: CASSPGPEGPDTQYF
V: TRBV9; J: TRBJ2-1; CDR3: CASSPGGGNEQFF
V: TRBV10-3; J: TRBJ2-2; CDR3: CAISAPLGANTGELFF
V: TRBV11-2; J: TRBJ2-7; CDR3: CASSLGPGGDYEQYF
V: TRBV5-1; J: TRBJ1-1; CDR3: CASSYDRATEAFF
V: TRBV6-5; J: TRBJ1-2; CDR3: CASWGQGPFFGYTF
V: TRBV4-1; J: TRBJ2-7; CDR3: CASSRIAQGYEQYF
V: TRBV19; J: TRBJ2-1; CDR3: CASIGQGVDEQFF
V: TRBV27; J: TRBJ2-1; CDR3: CASGPMGHGENEQFF
V: TRBV4-3; J: TRBJ1-5; CDR3: CASSQLTGGNQPQHF
V: TRBV10-3; J: TRBJ1-1; CDR3: CAISDVQGVGTEAFF
V: TRBV4-3; J: TRBJ2-7; CDR3: CASSQVLVSYEQYF
V: TRBV27; J: TRBJ2-5; CDR3: CASKMTSGGQETQYF
V: TRBV11-2; J: TRBJ2-7; CDR3: CASSSGPSYEQYF
V: TRBV4-3; J: TRBJ2-7; CDR3: CASSQAGGGTYEQYF
V: TRBV9; J: TRBJ1-1; CDR3: CASSVGTGGHTEAFF
V: TRBV30; J: TRBJ2-3; CDR3: CAWSASTDTQYF
V: TRBV7-8; J: TRBJ2-1; CDR3: CASSPPVIQNNNEQFF
V: TRBV28; J: TRBJ1-5; CDR3: CASQEFNNQPQHF
V: TRBV7-6; J: TRBJ2-7; CDR3: CASSFSPRQGAGNEQYF
V: TRBV18; J: TRBJ2-7; CDR3: CASSPPESETYEQYF
V: TRBV4-3; J: TRBJ2-4; CDR3: CASSQVTPRDRGLVAKNIQYF
V: TRBV13; J: TRBJ2-7; CDR3: CASSLGLDPYEQYF
V: TRBV7-3; J: TRBJ2-2; CDR3: CASSSRQGELFF
V: TRBV28; J: TRBJ2-5; CDR3: CASSLRPYQETQYF
V: TRBV27; J: TRBJ2-6; CDR3: CASSSRDRVGANVLTF
V: TRBV29-1; J: TRBJ2-7; CDR3: CSVEDGPEEQYF
V: TRBV6-5; J: TRBJ1-1; CDR3: CASSYLGRNTEAFF
V: TRBV5-6; J: TRBJ2-7; CDR3: CASSLSSGTYEQYF
V: TRBV15; J: TRBJ1-4; CDR3: CATSTQGNGDEKLFF
V: TRBV27; J: TRBJ1-6; CDR3: CASSLSDRGNSPLHF
V: TRBV6-6; J: TRBJ1-2; CDR3: CASSDGLGGYTF